These T cell receptor beta chains were read from a single sample in a study of blood T cell repertoires in COVID-19. The assay was immunoSEQ multiplex PCR, and TCRdb's table has in-frame clones only and misses some. In the table there are approximately 200,000 clones, around nine tenths of which are singletons. Source material: peripheral blood. These TCRs come from a man in his sixties who had recovered from COVID-19. The CDR3 runs from the conserved cysteine through the conserved F or W. D genes are given only for firm matches. Clone size appears in some rows only: once, few, many, or a class for an expanded clone.

J gene | clone size | D gene | V gene | CDR3 DNA | CDR3 protein
TRBJ2-1 | NA | TRBD2 | TRBV11-2 | TGTGCCAGCAGCTCTGGCCTAGCGGGAACTTACAATGAGCAGTTCTTC | CASSSGLAGTYNEQFF
TRBJ2-3 | NA | TRBD2 | TRBV4-1 | TGCGCCAGCAGCCAAGATGAACTAGCGGGTCGCGGTACGCAGTATTTT | CASSQDELAGRGTQYF
TRBJ1-6 | NA | NA | TRBV5-1 | TGCGCCAGCAGCTTGGGACGGAGCTCCTATAATTCACCCCTCCACTTT | CASSLGRSSYNSPLHF
TRBJ2-2 | NA | NA | TRBV19 | TGTGCCAGTAGTGACGGGAGCGCGAACACCGGGGAGCTGTTTTTT | CASSDGSANTGELFF
TRBJ2-2 | NA | NA | TRBV9 | TGTGCCAGCAGCGTAAAGTTGGGGGGAGTGACCACCGGGGAGCTGTTTTTT | CASSVKLGGVTTGELFF
TRBJ2-1 | NA | NA | TRBV10-3 | TGTGCCATCAGTGGGACTGTTAACAATGAGCAGTTCTTC | CAISGTVNNEQFF
TRBJ2-1 | NA | TRBD2 | TRBV13 | TGTGCCAGCAGCTTCGCGCGGGGGGCCGGATCCTACAATGAGCAGTTCTTC | CASSFARGAGSYNEQFF
TRBJ1-1 | NA | NA | TRBV19 | TGTGCCAGTAATCTGGCAATGAACACTGAAGCTTTCTTT | CASNLAMNTEAFF
TRBJ1-3 | NA | NA | TRBV6-5 | TGTGCCAGCAGGCCCCACAGGGGAAACACCATATATTTT | CASRPHRGNTIYF
TRBJ2-5 | NA | TRBD2 | TRBV7-6 | TGTGCCAGCAGCATCTCCGGGACTAGCGGGGGGGAGACCCAGTACTTC | CASSISGTSGGETQYF
TRBJ2-5 | NA | NA | TRBV14 | TGTGCCAGCAGCCAGACGGGACAAGAAGAGACCCAGTACTTC | CASSQTGQEETQYF
TRBJ2-3 | NA | TRBD2 | TRBV20-1 | TGCAGTGCTAGTGGGACTAGCGGGGACACAGATACGCAGTATTTT | CSASGTSGDTDTQYF
TRBJ2-5 | NA | TRBD2 | TRBV7-9 | TGTGCCAGCAGCTTAGGACTAGCGGGCCTGTACCAAGAGACCCAGTACTTC | CASSLGLAGLYQETQYF
TRBJ2-1 | NA | NA | TRBV6-1 | TGTGCCAGCAGTGAAGATGTGGGTGGTAGGAGCTCCTACAATGAGCAGTTCTTC | CASSEDVGGRSSYNEQFF
TRBJ1-6 | NA | NA | TRBV14 | TGTGCCAGCAGCCCCCCGGGCTCCTATAATTCACCCCTCCACTTT | CASSPPGSYNSPLHF
TRBJ2-2 | NA | TRBD1 | TRBV19 | TGTGCCAGTAGTCCGCTGGGACAGGGGTTAAACACCGGGGAGCTGTTTTTT | CASSPLGQGLNTGELFF
TRBJ1-2 | once | NA | TRBV6-2/TRBV6-3 | TGTGCCAGCAGCCCTTGGGGGCCCGCTAACTATGGCTACACCTTC | CASSPWGPANYGYTF
TRBJ2-3 | NA | TRBD2 | TRBV6-5 | TGTGCCAGCACCCCGGGACTAGCGGTAAATACGCAGTATTTT | CASTPGLAVNTQYF
TRBJ2-7 | once | TRBD1 | TRBV7-3 | TGTGCCAGCAGCACAGGGGCAGGTACCTACGAGCAGTACTTC | CASSTGAGTYEQYF
TRBJ1-6 | NA | NA | TRBV30 | TGTGCCTGGAGTGCCCTAAAGTCCCTCCACTTT | CAWSALKSLHF
TRBJ1-6 | NA | NA | TRBV5-1 | TGCGCCAGCAGCTTACAGAGCTCCTATAATTCACCCCTCCACTTT | CASSLQSSYNSPLHF
TRBJ2-5 | NA | TRBD1 | TRBV7-7 | TGTGCCAGCAGCTCGACAGGGGGAGAGACCCAGTACTTC | CASSSTGGETQYF
TRBJ2-1 | NA | NA | TRBV7-2 | TGTGCCAGCAGCCGGACAGATCTAGGGCAGTTCTTC | CASSRTDLGQFF
TRBJ1-6 | NA | NA | TRBV25-1 | TGTGCCAGCAGTGCCTATACCGGGGGACTTAATTCACCCCTCCACTTT | CASSAYTGGLNSPLHF
TRBJ2-2 | NA | TRBD1 | TRBV12-3/TRBV12-4 | TGTGCCAGCAGTAGACAGGGGCCCGGGGAGCTGTTTTTT | CASSRQGPGELFF
TRBJ1-1 | NA | NA | TRBV7-8 | TGTGCCAGCAGCTTAGGGTCGACATCTGAAGCTTTCTTT | CASSLGSTSEAFF
TRBJ2-2 | NA | NA | TRBV3-1/TRBV3-2 | TGTGCCAGCAGCCGCGGGACGGCGAACACCGGGGAGCTGTTTTTT | CASSRGTANTGELFF
TRBJ1-2 | NA | NA | TRBV29-1 | TGCAGCGTTGGTGGGGCCAACCGTGGCTACACCTTC | CSVGGANRGYTF
TRBJ1-5 | few | TRBD1 | TRBV5-1 | TGCGCCAGCAGCTTCCAGGGGGCGAGCAATCAGCCCCAGCATTTT | CASSFQGASNQPQHF
TRBJ2-2 | NA | TRBD2 | TRBV5-1 | TGCGCCAGCAGCTCACTAGCGGGGGGTACCAACACCGGGGAGCTGTTTTTT | CASSSLAGGTNTGELFF
TRBJ1-5 | NA | NA | TRBV19 | TGTGCCAGTAGTATGGGTCAGGGGATAATAGGCAATCAGCCCCAGCATTTT | CASSMGQGIIGNQPQHF
TRBJ2-7 | NA | NA | TRBV7-2 | TGTGCCAGCAGCGAGATTCCCACCTACGAGCAGTACTTC | CASSEIPTYEQYF
TRBJ1-4 | few | TRBD1 | TRBV27 | TGTGCCAGCAGTTTACAGGGACAGGGGAGTGAAAAACTGTTTTTT | CASSLQGQGSEKLFF
TRBJ2-2 | NA | NA | TRBV9 | TGTGCCAGCAGCGTAGTTTCCCAGGGTTGGACCGGGGAGCTGTTTTTT | CASSVVSQGWTGELFF
TRBJ2-3 | NA | TRBD1 | TRBV6-1 | TGTGCCAGCAGAGAACAGGGGGCCCTGAGCACAGATACGCAGTATTTT | CASREQGALSTDTQYF
TRBJ1-4 | NA | TRBD1 | TRBV5-4 | TGTGCCAGCAGCTTGGGGGGGACAGGCTATAATGAAAAACTGTTTTTT | CASSLGGTGYNEKLFF
TRBJ2-1 | NA | NA | TRBV3-1/TRBV3-2 | TGTGCCAGCAGCCATAGGGGTAGCTACAATGAGCAGTTCTTC | CASSHRGSYNEQFF
TRBJ2-2 | NA | TRBD2 | TRBV27 | TGTGCCAGCAGTTTGGGACTAGCGGGAGATATCACCGGGGAGCTGTTTTTT | CASSLGLAGDITGELFF
TRBJ1-3 | NA | TRBD1 | TRBV9 | TGTGCCAGCAGCGCGCCGGGACAGGCTTATGGAAACACCATATATTTT | CASSAPGQAYGNTIYF
TRBJ1-2 | few | NA | TRBV28 | TGTGCCAGCAGGCGTCGGGATGGCTACACCTTC | CASRRRDGYTF
TRBJ1-1 | once | NA | TRBV19 | TGTGCCCCCGCCCCCTCGGAGAAAGGGGCGGACACTGAAGCTTTCTTT | CAPAPSEKGADTEAFF
TRBJ2-2 | NA | NA | TRBV6-5 | TGTGCCAGCAGTTACTCGGGGGCCGCCGGGGAGCTGTTTTTT | CASSYSGAAGELFF
TRBJ1-2 | NA | TRBD1 | TRBV27 | TGTGCCAGCAGTTTATTGGGACAGGGGTTCGACTATGGCTACACCTTC | CASSLLGQGFDYGYTF
TRBJ1-6 | once | NA | TRBV5-1 | TGCGCCAGCAGCTTGGACGGGTTTGCTCCCCTCCACTTT | CASSLDGFAPLHF
TRBJ2-5 | NA | TRBD2 | TRBV7-3 | TGTGCCAGCAGCTTAATAGCCGGGACTAGCGGGAGTCAGAAGACCCAGTACTTC | CASSLIAGTSGSQKTQYF
TRBJ1-3 | few | NA | TRBV24-1 | TGTGCCACCAGTGATCCCGGGACTTGGTCGGCTAGGGGAAACACCATATATTTT | CATSDPGTWSARGNTIYF
TRBJ2-5 | once | TRBD1 | TRBV2 | TGTGCCAGCCGAATCGGGACAGGGGGCAAGACCCAGTACTTC | CASRIGTGGKTQYF
TRBJ2-3 | NA | TRBD1 | TRBV7-2 | TGTGCCAGCAGCCCACCGGGACAGGGTATAGATACGCAGTATTTT | CASSPPGQGIDTQYF
TRBJ2-3 | NA | TRBD1 | TRBV7-2 | TGTGCCAGCAGCTCCGGTGACAGGGGGCCATCCACAGATACGCAGTATTTT | CASSSGDRGPSTDTQYF
TRBJ1-2 | NA | NA | TRBV3-1/TRBV3-2 | TGTGCCAGCAGCCGAGGTCGGGGCAGGGAGGTACGTGGCTACACCTTC | CASSRGRGREVRGYTF
TRBJ2-5 | NA | NA | TRBV4-2 | TGTGCCAGCAGCCAAGATCCCCTCGGACAGGGAGGGGGAGAGACCCAGTACTTC | CASSQDPLGQGGGETQYF
TRBJ2-1 | few | NA | TRBV28 | TGTGCCAGCAGTTTATGGGACTCCTACTCCTACAATGAGCAGTTCTTC | CASSLWDSYSYNEQFF
TRBJ1-5 | NA | TRBD1 | TRBV27 | TGTGCCAGCAGTTTAAGGGGGACAGGGGTTAGGGGAGCCAACAATCAGCCCCAGCATTTT | CASSLRGTGVRGANNQPQHF
TRBJ1-2 | NA | TRBD1 | TRBV3-1/TRBV3-2 | TGTGCCAGCAGCCAGGGACAGGGAAGGAATGGCTACACCTTC | CASSQGQGRNGYTF